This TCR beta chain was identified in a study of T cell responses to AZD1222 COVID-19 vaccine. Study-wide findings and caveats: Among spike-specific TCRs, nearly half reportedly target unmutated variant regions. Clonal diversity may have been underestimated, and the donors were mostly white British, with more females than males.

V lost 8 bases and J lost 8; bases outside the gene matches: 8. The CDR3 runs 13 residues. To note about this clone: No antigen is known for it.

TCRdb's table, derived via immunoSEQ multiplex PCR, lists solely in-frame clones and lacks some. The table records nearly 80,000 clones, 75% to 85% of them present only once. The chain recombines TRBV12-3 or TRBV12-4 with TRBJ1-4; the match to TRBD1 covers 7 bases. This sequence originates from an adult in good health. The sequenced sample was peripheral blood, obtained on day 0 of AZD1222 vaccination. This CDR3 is CASADRVREKLFF. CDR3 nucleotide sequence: TGTGCCAGCGCCGACAGGGTGCGGGAAAAACTGTTTTTT.